These 28 T cell receptor beta chains were all obtained from the same sample, sequenced in a study of T cells in Graves' hyperthyroidism and ophthalmopathy. Amplification of TCR beta CDR3 regions used RNA as the template. In the first-round RT-PCR of the TCR CDR3, the HTBI primer set was used. TCRdb reprocessed the multiplex PCR reads via MiXCR and lists one record per CDR3 protein. The sample carries about 700,000 distinct CDR3 sequences, 11% to 15% recorded once. The sequenced sample consisted of blood. These receptors originate from a woman aged 18-29 years with Graves' hyperthyroidism.

This clonotype was seen at least ten times. The DNA for the CDR3 is TGTGCCAGCAGCGCAGACAGGGGCTCCTACGAGCAGTACTTC. Its protein is CASSADRGSYEQYF. V is TRBV11-1 and J is TRBJ2-7; TRBD1 aligns across 8 bases. Germline CDR1 SGHAT, CDR2 FQDESV (reference sequence). The CDR3 spans 14 residues. The J segment lost 0 bases and the V segment lost 5 bases, leaving 3 bases of the junction unmatched.

This clonotype was seen ten or more times. The genes are TRBV6-5 and TRBJ1-4, with D unclear. The CDR3 is made up of 13 amino acids. The germline V and J ends were trimmed by 0 bases and 8 bases, with 7 bases remaining between them. The germline CDR1 and CDR2 sequences are MNHEY and SVGAGI. Here the CDR3 reads CASSYSLDEKLFF. CDR3 bases: TGTGCCAGCAGTTACTCATTGGACGAAAAACTGTTTTTT.

This clonotype was picked up many times. V gene TRBV2 combines with J gene TRBJ1-5; perhaps TRBD1 as D (6 bases). The germline gives CDR1 SNHLY, CDR2 FYNNEI. Trimming shortened V by 5 bases and J by 8 bases, and 10 bases separated the two germline ends. The CDR3 covers 12 residues. CDR3 loop: CASSTGPEPQHF. The CDR3, as DNA: TGTGCCAGCAGTACAGGGCCAGAGCCCCAGCATTTT.

The rearrangement uses TRBV15 and TRBJ2-3; D may be TRBD2 (5 bases). With 0 bases removed from V and 0 bases from J, the gap between germline ends came to 10 bases. Germline V gives CDR1 LNHNV, CDR2 YYDKDF (reference sequence). The CDR3 has 16 residues. This CDR3 is CATSRDRLASTDTQYF. The DNA of the CDR3 is TGTGCCACCAGCAGAGATCGGCTAGCTAGCACAGATACGCAGTATTTT. The full variable domain, in which reference TRBV15 and TRBJ2-3 provide the parts outside the CDR3, is DAMVIQNPRYQVTQFGKPVTLSCSQTLNHNVMYWYQQKSSQAPKLLFHYYDKDFNNEADTPDNFQSRRPNTSFCFLDIRSPGLGDTAMYLCATSRDRLASTDTQYFGPGTRLTVL.

J is TRBJ2-7 and V is TRBV28; TRBD1 might be the D (6 bases). The CDR3 has 15 residues. Germline V gene sequence: CDR1 MDHEN, CDR2 SYDVKM. The V end lost 4 bases, the J end lost 1 base, and 14 bases lay between the germline ends. The CDR3 sequence is CASSYWGLESYEQYF. CDR3 bases: TGTGCCAGCAGTTATTGGGGGCTTGAATCCTACGAGCAGTACTTC.

V is TRBV7-3 and J is TRBJ2-5; TRBD1 might be the D (6 bases). Between the trimmed V and J ends, which lost 2 bases and 4 bases, there was a span of 17 bases. Germline assignment: CDR1 SGHTA and CDR2 FQGTGA. The CDR3 totals 16 residues. The CDR3 nucleotides are TGTGCCAGCAGCTTAGGCAATGGGGGCGCAGGAGAGACCCAGTACTTC. Its translation: CASSLGNGGAGETQYF.

This sequence joins TRBV28 and TRBJ2-1, with no clear D. V shed 6 bases and J shed 10 bases, with 13 bases lying between them. From germline, CDR1 is MDHEN and CDR2 SYDVKM. The CDR3 spans 12 residues. CDR3 bases: TGTGCCAGCAGCTTACAGAGAAAAGAGCAGTTCTTC. It translates to CASSLQRKEQFF.

The V and J genes are TRBV2 and TRBJ1-5; TRBD1 matches 7 bases. V dropped 3 bases and J dropped 6; count of bases not matched to a gene: 5. The V gene's germline CDR1 is SNHLY and CDR2 FYNNEI. The CDR3 sequence is 14 residues long. The CDR3 nucleotides read TGTGCCAGCAGTGACAGGGGGACGGGTCAGCCCCAGCATTTT. It codes for CASSDRGTGQPQHF.

This clonotype was counted many times. The J gene is TRBJ1-2, the V gene TRBV28, with a weak D call TRBD1 (5 bases). The CDR3 runs 14 residues. Trimming removed 1 base at V and 5 bases at J, with 11 bases between. Germline V gene sequence: CDR1 MDHEN, CDR2 SYDVKM. The CDR3 region has the DNA TGTGCCAGCAGTTTATCCCAGGGTGGGTATGGCTACACCTTC. It is translated as CASSLSQGGYGYTF.

The chain recombines TRBV12-3 or TRBV12-4 with TRBJ1-1; the D gene is possibly TRBD1 (5 bases). This CDR3 contains 14 residues. The V and J ends lost 9 bases and 2 bases respectively, with 16 bases between them. The CDR3 sequence is CASKRFQGNTEAFF. CDR3 sequence (DNA): TGTGCCAGTAAAAGATTCCAGGGTAACACTGAAGCTTTCTTT.

Points on this clonotype: A much more abundant neighbour one base away suggests this may be a read error. No conserved phenylalanine or tryptophan ends this CDR3, so it is likely a read error. The rearrangement links TRBV7-8 to TRBJ2-7; 7 positions agree with TRBD1. CDR1 and CDR2 from the germline V gene are SGHVS and FQNEAQ. The CDR3 length is 14 residues. J lost 0 bases, V lost 5 bases, and 4 bases had no gene match. The CDR3 sequence is CASSPQGFSYEQYL. The CDR3 DNA reads TGTGCCAGCAGCCCACAGGGGTTCTCCTACGAGCAGTACCTC.

This sequence joins TRBV4-3 and TRBJ1-4; weak D call: TRBD1 (5 bases). CDR3 size: 15 residues. Germline values: CDR1 LGHNA, CDR2 YSLEER. The V end lost 0 bases, the J end lost 10 bases, and 15 bases lay between the germline ends. The CDR3 reads CASSQDRGGRRKLFF. The CDR3 nucleotides are TGCGCCAGCAGCCAAGATCGCGGGGGGAGGAGAAAACTGTTTTTT.

The CDR3 region has the DNA TGCAGTGCTTCTACAGCGGGAGCAGATACGCAGTATTTT. Amino acids: CSASTAGADTQYF. V is TRBV20-1 and J is TRBJ2-3, with 8 nucleotides matching TRBD2. Looked up from germline, CDR1 is DFQATT and CDR2 is SNEGSKA (reference sequence). The CDR3 loop spans 13 amino acids. Trimming cost V 5 bases and J 4 bases; bases outside gene matches: 5.

This sequence joins TRBV30 and TRBJ1-2; TRBD1 aligns across 7 bases. This CDR3 has 13 amino acids. Unmatched junction bases numbered 6, after V lost 7 bases and J lost 1 base. The germline V gene has CDR1 GTSNPN and CDR2 SVGIG (reference sequence). CDR3 nucleotides: TGTGCCTCATCAACAGGGGTTAACTATGGCTACACCTTC. Residues: CASSTGVNYGYTF.

This clonotype appeared many times. This chain connects TRBV7-2 to TRBJ2-1; 11 nucleotides align to TRBD1. The CDR3 runs 17 residues. The germline V gene has CDR1 SGHTA and CDR2 FQGNSA. The V gene end was trimmed by 1 base and the J gene end by 9 bases; junction bases not matched to a gene: 11. CDR3 nucleotides: TGTGCCAGCAGCTTAGGTTGGGTTGGGGACAGGGGGGTTGAGCAGTTCTTC. Translated: CASSLGWVGDRGVEQFF.

This clonotype was observed at least ten times. V usage is TRBV28 and J usage is TRBJ1-5; a weak D match, TRBD1 (5 bases). Germline assignment: CDR1 MDHEN and CDR2 SYDVKM. Trimming left V 2 bases short and J 1 base short, with 9 bases between. The CDR3 totals 15 residues. For the CDR3, the DNA is TGTGCCAGCAGTTTACCGGGGCAAAGCAATCAGCCCCAGCATTTT. This encodes CASSLPGQSNQPQHF.

In its sample, this clonotype was seen many times. The V gene is TRBV18, the J gene TRBJ2-5, with 7 bases that match TRBD1. Trimming at V came to 2 bases and at J to 2 bases, leaving 5 bases not matched to a gene. Germline V gene data show CDR1 as KGHSH and CDR2 as LQKENI. The CDR3 has 15 residues. In DNA, the CDR3 is TGTGCCAGCTCACCAGTAAAGGGACAGCAAGAGACCCAGTACTTC. This sequence encodes CASSPVKGQQETQYF.

This clonotype has a count of ten or more. V gene TRBV7-3 combines with J gene TRBJ2-3; 12 bases are a match to TRBD2. The J segment lost 1 base and the V segment lost 5 bases, leaving 13 bases of the junction unmatched. The CDR3 totals 19 residues. The germline V gene has CDR1 SGHTA and CDR2 FQGTGA. CDR3 nucleotides: TGTGCCAGCAGCACACTGACTAGCGGGAGTGAGTGGGGCACAGATACGCAGTATTTT. It codes for CASSTLTSGSEWGTDTQYF.

This clonotype has at least ten counts. CDR3: CATSRGSTARVLYGYTF. DNA of the CDR3: TGTGCCACCAGCAGAGGGTCGACAGCCCGTGTTCTTTATGGCTACACCTTC. J is TRBJ1-2 and V is TRBV15; tentative D call: TRBD1 (5 bases). The CDR3 spans 17 residues. V lost 1 base to trimming and J lost 5 bases, with 20 bases between them. CDR1 and CDR2 (germline): LNHNV, YYDKDF (reference sequence).

A note on this clonotype: This may stem from a read error, because a much larger clone lies one nucleotide away. V and J are TRBV10-2 and TRBJ2-1; TRBD2 agrees at 7 bases. The end of the DNA is better explained by TRBJ2-7, so the J call may be wrong. The CDR3 has 15 amino acids. Looked up from germline, CDR1 is WSHSY and CDR2 is SAAADI. CDR3 in amino acids: CASSDRWEGSNEQYF. CDR3 nucleotide sequence: TGCGCCAGCAGTGACAGGTGGGAGGGCTCCAATGAGCAGTACTTC.

This clonotype appeared many times. The V gene is TRBV18, the J gene TRBJ2-2, with no clear D. Trimming shortened V by 3 bases and J by 0 bases, and 8 bases separated the two germline ends. The germline V gene has CDR1 KGHSH and CDR2 LQKENI. The CDR3 is 15 residues long. CDR3 nucleotide sequence: TGTGCCAGCTCACCCGCGGTTACGAACACCGGGGAGCTGTTTTTT. Translating it yields CASSPAVTNTGELFF. Supplemented by reference TRBV18 and TRBJ2-2, the full variable domain reads NAGVMQNPRHLVRRRGQEARLRCSPMKGHSHVYWYRQLPEEGLKFMVYLQKENIIDESGMPKERFSAEFPKEGPSILRIQQVVRGDSAAYFCASSPAVTNTGELFFGEGSRLTVL.

There are many counts of this clonotype. The rearrangement joins TRBV27 to TRBJ2-5, with D maybe TRBD1 (6 bases). There are 16 residues in the CDR3. Trimming left V 6 bases short and J 2 bases short, with 19 bases between. CDR1 and CDR2 (germline): MNHEY, SMNVEV (reference sequence). CDR3 sequence reads: CASSSYRAGEQETQYF. The CDR3 bases are TGTGCCAGCAGCTCGTATAGGGCAGGGGAGCAAGAGACCCAGTACTTC.

This clonotype was observed at least ten times. The gene calls are TRBV6-1 and TRBJ1-5; a possible D gene is TRBD1 (6 bases). Trimming removed 9 bases from V and 3 bases from J, with 18 bases in between. Germline assignment: CDR1 MNHNS and CDR2 SASEGT. CDR3 length: 15 residues. For the CDR3, the DNA is TGTGCCAGTCAAAGGGACATCGGCTACAATCAGCCCCAGCATTTT. Translated: CASQRDIGYNQPQHF.

The table lists this clonotype with many counts. This chain uses TRBV5-1 with TRBJ2-1, with D perhaps matching TRBD1 (6 bases). V dropped 4 bases and J dropped 0 bases, with 14 bases sitting between them. The CDR3 runs 16 residues. Germline-derived CDR1 and CDR2 are SGHRS and YFSETQ. The CDR3 coding sequence is TGCGCCAGCAGCCACAGGGACCAAAGCTCCTACAATGAGCAGTTCTTC. The encoded protein is CASSHRDQSSYNEQFF.

This chain uses TRBV20-1 with TRBJ2-7; 10 bases are shared with TRBD2. After removal of 6 bases from V and 4 bases from J, the junction contained 15 bases not matched to a gene. This CDR3 region has 16 residues. CDR1 and CDR2 from the germline V gene are DFQATT and SNEGSKA (reference sequence). In DNA, the CDR3 is TGCAGTGCACCTGCGATCAGCGGGAGGGCCTTTTACGAGCAGTACTTC. Residues: CSAPAISGRAFYEQYF.

This clonotype was observed at least ten times. The chain links TRBV6-5 to TRBJ1-5, with D tentatively TRBD1 (5 bases). This CDR3 comprises 15 residues. The V end was cut by 0 bases, the J end by 5 bases, with 11 bases between. Germline CDR1 MNHEY, CDR2 SVGAGI. The CDR3 region has the DNA TGTGCCAGCAGTTACTCGAGCAGGGTCCATCAGCCCCAGCATTTT. This translates into CASSYSSRVHQPQHF.

The J gene is TRBJ1-1, the V gene TRBV6-1; D not resolved. Germline V lookup: CDR1 MNHNS, CDR2 SASEGT. CDR3 size: 14 residues. V dropped 6 bases and J dropped 5 bases, with 16 bases sitting between them. CDR3 residues: CASRNGLLGTEAFF. The CDR3 DNA follows: TGTGCCAGCAGAAACGGACTCCTCGGGACTGAAGCTTTCTTT.

This clonotype was recorded a few times. J is TRBJ1-5 and V is TRBV2, with unresolved D. There are 16 residues in the CDR3. Germline V gives CDR1 SNHLY, CDR2 FYNNEI. V was clipped by 0 bases and J by 1 base, with 10 bases between them. Written as DNA, the CDR3 is TGTGCCAGCAGTGAAGCGTTGGGAGGGAGCAATCAGCCCCAGCATTTT. Translating it yields CASSEALGGSNQPQHF.